The source of this T cell receptor (beta chain) is a study of blood T cells in healthy people across ages. PCR was performed a second time for about 7 to 11 cycles using a sample-barcoded 5' primer and a J-beta primer mix. From the 5' RACE reads, TCRdb called clonotypes with MiXCR, one entry per CDR3 protein. Among about 970,000 distinct CDR3 sequences listed, roughly 51% were seen once. The CDR3 runs to 15 residues. Trimming removed 2 bases from V and 5 bases from J, with 13 bases in between. CDR1 is SGHTA, CDR2 FQGNSA, per germline. The rearrangement joins TRBV7-2 to TRBJ2-1, with D possibly TRBD2 on 7 matching bases. This clonotype originated in an older woman in good health. Sequencing was performed on blood. The CDR3, as DNA: TGTGCCAGCAGCTTAACGGGGGGCAGTAACAATGAGCAGTTCTTC. This translates into CASSLTGGSNNEQFF.